A selection of T cell receptor beta chains follows, all from one sample in a study of blood T cells in healthy people across ages. MiXCR, run by TCRdb on the 5' RACE reads, gives a single entry per CDR3 protein. The sample records roughly 830,000 distinct CDR3 sequences, about 59% being singletons. Sequences were obtained from blood. All receptors come from a man in his thirties or forties in good health. The CDR3 runs from the conserved cysteine through the conserved F or W. A D gene is named only where the DNA matches it firmly. Only part of the rows carry a size: once, few, many, or a class if the clone is expanded.

TGTGCCAGCAGCTTAGCGGACAGGGGGGATGAAGCTTTCTTT,CASSLADRGDEAFF,TRBD1,TRBV7-9,.,14,TRBJ1-1
TGCAGTGCTAGAGCCCGGGGGGGACAGGCCAATTCACCCCTCCACTTT,CSARARGGQANSPLHF,TRBD1,TRBV20-1,.,16,TRBJ1-6
TGCAGTGCTAGAAGCCTAAGAGCTAACTATGGCTACACCTTC,CSARSLRANYGYTF,.,TRBV20-1,.,14,TRBJ1-2
TGTGCCAGCAGCTTTGAGTATCAGCCCCAGCATTTT,CASSFEYQPQHF,.,TRBV12-3/TRBV12-4,.,12,TRBJ1-5
TGTGCCAGCAGCCGGACAGGGAGGAGCAATCAGCCCCAGCATTTT,CASSRTGRSNQPQHF,TRBD1,TRBV7-2,.,15,TRBJ1-5
TGCAGCGTCGCAGACGGGTTCCTTGGGAACACTGAAGCTTTCTTT,CSVADGFLGNTEAFF,.,TRBV29-1,.,15,TRBJ1-1
TGTGCCAGCTCACAAGACAGGGACGATGAAAAACTGTTTTTT,CASSQDRDDEKLFF,TRBD1,TRBV18,.,14,TRBJ1-4
TGTGCCAGCAGTGGTGCCATTCCGAGCTCCTACGAGCAGTACTTC,CASSGAIPSSYEQYF,.,TRBV12-3/TRBV12-4,.,15,TRBJ2-7
TGTGCCACCAGGGACTTCCAAGAGACCCAGTACTTC,CATRDFQETQYF,.,TRBV27,.,12,TRBJ2-5
TGTGCCAGCAGCCCCTTAGGAGGGCCTAGGGAAAAACTGTTTTTT,CASSPLGGPREKLFF,.,TRBV7-9,.,15,TRBJ1-4
TGTGCCAGCAGCCCCTACAATGTGGGGAGTGAGCAGTTCTTC,CASSPYNVGSEQFF,.,TRBV9,.,14,TRBJ2-1
TGTGCCAGCAGCTCAGTAGCGGGGGAAACCTACGAGCAGTACTTC,CASSSVAGETYEQYF,TRBD2,TRBV11-1,.,15,TRBJ2-7
TGCAGTGCTAGACGTGGGACAGGGGGTGGGGAGCAGTACTTC,CSARRGTGGGEQYF,TRBD1,TRBV20-1,.,14,TRBJ2-7
TGTGCCAGCAGTTTAAGGCACACTGAAGCTTTCTTT,CASSLRHTEAFF,.,TRBV12-3/TRBV12-4,once,12,TRBJ1-1
TGTGCCCGCAGCCAACAGGCAGGGGACAATCAGCCCCAGCATTTT,CARSQQAGDNQPQHF,.,TRBV4-2,.,15,TRBJ1-5
TGTGCCAGCAGTCAAGCAATCGGGGTTGGCTACACCTTC,CASSQAIGVGYTF,.,TRBV27,.,13,TRBJ1-2
TGCAGTGCTACCTTGGACCGAGATGCAGATACGCAGTATTTT,CSATLDRDADTQYF,.,TRBV20-1,few,14,TRBJ2-3
TGTGCCAGCAGCCTCCTTATGACAAGCAACACTGAAGCTTTCTTT,CASSLLMTSNTEAFF,.,TRBV7-9,once,15,TRBJ1-1
TGTGCTAGTGGTTTGTACGGGGCCCCCGGTGGCTACACCTTC,CASGLYGAPGGYTF,.,TRBV12-5,.,14,TRBJ1-2
TGTGCCAGCAGTGAGTCTCGGTTTTCACAAGGATACGAGCAGTACTTC,CASSESRFSQGYEQYF,.,TRBV2,.,16,TRBJ2-7
TGTGCCAGCAGCGTAGATGGCGGAGGCCAGGGGGAGCAGTTCTTC,CASSVDGGGQGEQFF,.,TRBV9,few,15,TRBJ2-1
TGTGCCAGCAGCGGGCAGGGGGCGCCGCAAGAGACCCAGTACTTC,CASSGQGAPQETQYF,TRBD1,TRBV6-6,.,15,TRBJ2-5
TGTGCCAGCAGTTTATCAGGGGGACCGTATAATTCACCCCTCCACTTT,CASSLSGGPYNSPLHF,TRBD1,TRBV12-3/TRBV12-4,.,16,TRBJ1-6
TGCAGCGCCTCAGGCCCCACGAGAGGCTACACCTTC,CSASGPTRGYTF,.,TRBV20-1,.,12,TRBJ1-2
TGTGCCAGCACCAAGGGGACGGCCAGAGAAGAGACCCAGTACTTC,CASTKGTAREETQYF,.,TRBV28,.,15,TRBJ2-5
TGTGCCAGCAGCTTACTTGGCGGGTCCCAAGAGACCCAGTACTTC,CASSLLGGSQETQYF,.,TRBV7-2,.,15,TRBJ2-5
TGTGCCAGCAGTCGGTATTCAACTAATGAAAAACTGTTTTTT,CASSRYSTNEKLFF,.,TRBV2,.,14,TRBJ1-4
TGTGCCAGCAGCCCCTCTTGGAATCAGCCCCAGCATTTT,CASSPSWNQPQHF,.,TRBV7-2,few,13,TRBJ1-5